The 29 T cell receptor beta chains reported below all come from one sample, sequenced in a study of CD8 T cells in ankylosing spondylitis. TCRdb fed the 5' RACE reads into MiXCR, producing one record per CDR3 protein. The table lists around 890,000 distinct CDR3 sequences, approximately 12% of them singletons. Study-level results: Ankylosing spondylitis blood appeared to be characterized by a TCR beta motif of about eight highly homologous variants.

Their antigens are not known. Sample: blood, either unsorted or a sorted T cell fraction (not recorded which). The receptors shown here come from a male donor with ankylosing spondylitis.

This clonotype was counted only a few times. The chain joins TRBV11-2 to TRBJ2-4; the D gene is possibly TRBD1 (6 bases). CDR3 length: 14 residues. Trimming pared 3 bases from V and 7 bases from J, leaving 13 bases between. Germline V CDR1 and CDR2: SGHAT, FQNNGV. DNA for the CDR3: TGTGCCAGCAGCTTCGTCAGGGGAAAGAACATTCAGTACTTC. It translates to CASSFVRGKNIQYF.

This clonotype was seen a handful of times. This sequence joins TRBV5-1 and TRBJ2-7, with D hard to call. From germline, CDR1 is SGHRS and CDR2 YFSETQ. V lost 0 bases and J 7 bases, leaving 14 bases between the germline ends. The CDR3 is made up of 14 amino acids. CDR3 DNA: TGCGCCAGCAGCTTGGAGCCGAACCCAGGAGAGCAGTACTTC. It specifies CASSLEPNPGEQYF.

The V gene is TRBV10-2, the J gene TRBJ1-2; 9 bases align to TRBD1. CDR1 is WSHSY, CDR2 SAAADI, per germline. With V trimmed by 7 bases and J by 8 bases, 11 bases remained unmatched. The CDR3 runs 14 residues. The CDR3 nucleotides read TGCGCCAGCACCCCGGGACAGGGCAAAAGCGGCTACACCTTC. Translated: CASTPGQGKSGYTF.

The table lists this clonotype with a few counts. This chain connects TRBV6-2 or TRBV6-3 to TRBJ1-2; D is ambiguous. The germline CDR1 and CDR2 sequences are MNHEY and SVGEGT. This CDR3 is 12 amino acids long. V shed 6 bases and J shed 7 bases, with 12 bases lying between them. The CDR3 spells CASRRAIFGYTF. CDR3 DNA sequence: TGTGCCAGCAGACGAGCGATTTTTGGCTACACCTTC.

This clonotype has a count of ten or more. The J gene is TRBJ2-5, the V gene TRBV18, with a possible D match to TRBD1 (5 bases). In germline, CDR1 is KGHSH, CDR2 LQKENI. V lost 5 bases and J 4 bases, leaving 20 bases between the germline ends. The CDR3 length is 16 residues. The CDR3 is CASSSERTGERETQYF. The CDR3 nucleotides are TGTGCCAGCTCATCCGAGCGAACAGGAGAAAGAGAGACCCAGTACTTC.

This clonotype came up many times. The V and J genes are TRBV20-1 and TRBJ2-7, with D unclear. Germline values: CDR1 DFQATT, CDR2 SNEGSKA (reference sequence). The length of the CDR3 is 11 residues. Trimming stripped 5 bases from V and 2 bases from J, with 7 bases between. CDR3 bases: TGCAGTGCTGGCAGGACCTACGAGCAGTACTTC. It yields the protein CSAGRTYEQYF.

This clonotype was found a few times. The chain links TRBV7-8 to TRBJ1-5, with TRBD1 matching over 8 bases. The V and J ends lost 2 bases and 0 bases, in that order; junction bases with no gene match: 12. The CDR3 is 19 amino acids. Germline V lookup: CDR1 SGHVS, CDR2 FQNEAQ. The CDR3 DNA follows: TGTGCCAGCAGCTTAAGTTTATCGAGGACAGGGATTAGCAATCAGCCCCAGCATTTT. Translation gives CASSLSLSRTGISNQPQHF.

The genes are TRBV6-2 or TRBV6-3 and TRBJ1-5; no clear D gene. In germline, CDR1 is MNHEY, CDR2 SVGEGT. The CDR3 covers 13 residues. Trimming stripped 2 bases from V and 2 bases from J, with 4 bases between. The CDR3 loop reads CASSYEGNQPQHF. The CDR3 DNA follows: TGTGCCAGCAGTTACGAAGGCAATCAGCCCCAGCATTTT.

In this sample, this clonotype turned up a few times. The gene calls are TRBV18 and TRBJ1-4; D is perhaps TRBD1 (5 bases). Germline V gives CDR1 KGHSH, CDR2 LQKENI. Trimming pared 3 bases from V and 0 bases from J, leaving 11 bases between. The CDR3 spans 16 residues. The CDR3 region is CASSPGGSTTNEKLFF. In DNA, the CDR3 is TGTGCCAGCTCACCCGGGGGATCTACAACTAATGAAAAACTGTTTTTT.

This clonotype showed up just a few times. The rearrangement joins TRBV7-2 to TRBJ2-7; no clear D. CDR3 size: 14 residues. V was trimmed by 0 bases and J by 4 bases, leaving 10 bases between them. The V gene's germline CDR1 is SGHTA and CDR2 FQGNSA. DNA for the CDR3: TGTGCCAGCAGCTTAGCCCGAGAAGCATACGAGCAGTACTTC. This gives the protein CASSLAREAYEQYF. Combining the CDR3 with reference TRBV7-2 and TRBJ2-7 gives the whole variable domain GAGVSQSPSNKVTEKGKDVELRCDPISGHTALYWYRQSLGQGLEFLIYFQGNSAPDKSGLPSDRFSAERTGGSVSTLTIQRTQQEDSAVYLCASSLAREAYEQYFGPGTRLTVT.

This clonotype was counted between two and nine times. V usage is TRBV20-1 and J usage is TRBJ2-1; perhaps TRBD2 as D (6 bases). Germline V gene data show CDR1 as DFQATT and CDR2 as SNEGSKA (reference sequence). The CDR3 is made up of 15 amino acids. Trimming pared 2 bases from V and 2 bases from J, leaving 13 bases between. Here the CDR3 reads CSARLSGTTYNEQFF. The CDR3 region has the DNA TGCAGTGCTAGACTTAGCGGAACGACCTACAATGAGCAGTTCTTC.

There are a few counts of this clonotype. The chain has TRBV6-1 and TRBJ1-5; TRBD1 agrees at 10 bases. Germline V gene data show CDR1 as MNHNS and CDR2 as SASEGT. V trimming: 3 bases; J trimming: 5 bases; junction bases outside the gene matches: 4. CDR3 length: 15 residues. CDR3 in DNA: TGTGCCAGCAGTGATCAGGGACAGGGGTATCAGCCCCAGCATTTT. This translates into CASSDQGQGYQPQHF.

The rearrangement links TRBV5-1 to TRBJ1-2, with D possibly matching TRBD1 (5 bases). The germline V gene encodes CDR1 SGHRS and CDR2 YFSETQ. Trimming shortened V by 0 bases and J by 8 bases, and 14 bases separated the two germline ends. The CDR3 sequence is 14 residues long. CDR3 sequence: CASSLGQGAWGYTF. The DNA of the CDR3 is TGCGCCAGCAGCTTGGGCCAGGGTGCATGGGGCTACACCTTC.

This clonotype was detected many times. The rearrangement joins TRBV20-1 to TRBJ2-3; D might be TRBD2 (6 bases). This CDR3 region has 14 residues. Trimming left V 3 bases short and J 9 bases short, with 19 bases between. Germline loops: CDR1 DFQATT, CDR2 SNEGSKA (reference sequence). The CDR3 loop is CSAREGTGSGTQYF. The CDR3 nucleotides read TGCAGTGCTAGGGAGGGGACGGGGTCAGGGACGCAGTATTTT.

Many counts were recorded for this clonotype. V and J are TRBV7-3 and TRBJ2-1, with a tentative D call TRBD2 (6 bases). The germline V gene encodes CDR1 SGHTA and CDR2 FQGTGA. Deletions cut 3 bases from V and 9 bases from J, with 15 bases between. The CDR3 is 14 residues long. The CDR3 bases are TGTGCCAGCAGCTTCAACGGGGGTCAAGGTGAGCAGTTCTTC. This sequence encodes CASSFNGGQGEQFF.

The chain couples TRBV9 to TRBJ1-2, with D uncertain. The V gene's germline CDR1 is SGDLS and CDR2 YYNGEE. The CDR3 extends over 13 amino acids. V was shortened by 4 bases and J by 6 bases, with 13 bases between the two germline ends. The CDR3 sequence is CASSYVDGDGYTF. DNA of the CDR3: TGTGCCAGCAGCTACGTGGACGGAGATGGCTACACCTTC.

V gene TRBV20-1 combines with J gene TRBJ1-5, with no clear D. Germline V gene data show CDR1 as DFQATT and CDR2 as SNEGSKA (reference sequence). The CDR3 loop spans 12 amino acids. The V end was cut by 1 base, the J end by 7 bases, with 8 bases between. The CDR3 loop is CSARGVAQPQHF. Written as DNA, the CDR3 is TGCAGTGCTAGAGGAGTGGCACAGCCCCAGCATTTT.

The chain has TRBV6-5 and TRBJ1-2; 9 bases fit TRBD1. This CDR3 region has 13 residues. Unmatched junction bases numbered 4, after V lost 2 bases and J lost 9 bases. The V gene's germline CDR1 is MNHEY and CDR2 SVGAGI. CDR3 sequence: CASSYPDRGSYTF. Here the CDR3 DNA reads TGTGCCAGCAGTTACCCGGACAGGGGTAGCTACACCTTC.

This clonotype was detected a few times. The CDR3 loop reads CASGRTTSGELFF. The CDR3 DNA is TGTGCTAGTGGCCGTACCACTTCCGGGGAGCTGTTTTTT. The chain combines TRBV12-5 with TRBJ2-2; no firm D call. The length of the CDR3 is 13 residues. V was trimmed by 6 bases and J by 6 bases, leaving 11 bases between them. The germline gives CDR1 LGHNT, CDR2 FRNRAP.

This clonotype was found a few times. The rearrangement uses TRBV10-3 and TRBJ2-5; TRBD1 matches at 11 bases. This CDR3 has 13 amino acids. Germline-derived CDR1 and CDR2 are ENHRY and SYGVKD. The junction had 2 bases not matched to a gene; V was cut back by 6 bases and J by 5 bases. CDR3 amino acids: CAIRGQGEETQYF. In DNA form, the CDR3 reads TGTGCCATCAGGGGACAGGGGGAGGAGACCCAGTACTTC.

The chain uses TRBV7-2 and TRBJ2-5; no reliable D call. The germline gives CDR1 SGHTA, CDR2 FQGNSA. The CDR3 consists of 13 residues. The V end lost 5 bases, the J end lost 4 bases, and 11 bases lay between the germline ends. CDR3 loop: CASSPVFSETQYF. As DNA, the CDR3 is TGTGCCAGCAGCCCCGTTTTTTCAGAGACCCAGTACTTC.

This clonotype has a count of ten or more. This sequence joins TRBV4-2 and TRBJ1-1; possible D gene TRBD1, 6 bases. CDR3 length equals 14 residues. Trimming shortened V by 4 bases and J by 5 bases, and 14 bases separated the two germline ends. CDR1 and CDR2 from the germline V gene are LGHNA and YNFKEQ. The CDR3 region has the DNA TGTGCCAGCAGCCGAGGGCAGGGGAGGACTGAAGCTTTCTTT. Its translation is CASSRGQGRTEAFF.

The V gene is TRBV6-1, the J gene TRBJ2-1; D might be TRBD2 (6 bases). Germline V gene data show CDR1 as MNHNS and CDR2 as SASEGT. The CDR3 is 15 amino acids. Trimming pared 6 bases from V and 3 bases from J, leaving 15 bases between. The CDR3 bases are TGTGCCAGCAGCCGAATAGCGGTCGTCTACAATGAGCAGTTCTTC. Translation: CASSRIAVVYNEQFF.

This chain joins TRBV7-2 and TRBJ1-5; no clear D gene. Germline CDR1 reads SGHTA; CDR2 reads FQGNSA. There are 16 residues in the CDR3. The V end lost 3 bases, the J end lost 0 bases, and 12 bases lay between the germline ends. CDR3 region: CASSFWVGSSNQPQHF. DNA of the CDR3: TGTGCCAGCAGCTTTTGGGTTGGTTCTAGCAATCAGCCCCAGCATTTT.

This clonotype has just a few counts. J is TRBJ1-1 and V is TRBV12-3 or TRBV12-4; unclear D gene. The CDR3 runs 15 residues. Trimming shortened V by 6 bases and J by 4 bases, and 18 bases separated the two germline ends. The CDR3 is CASRDEMMGSTEAFF. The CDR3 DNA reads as TGTGCCAGCAGAGACGAAATGATGGGGTCCACTGAAGCTTTCTTT.

The CDR3 DNA reads as TGTGCCAGCAGCCAAGGAAACCGCTACTATGGCTACACCTTC. It codes for CASSQGNRYYGYTF. The V gene is TRBV14, the J gene TRBJ1-2; D is undetermined. V lost 1 base and J 3 bases, leaving 9 bases between the germline ends. CDR3 length: 14 amino acids. Looked up from germline, CDR1 is SGHDN and CDR2 is FVKESK.

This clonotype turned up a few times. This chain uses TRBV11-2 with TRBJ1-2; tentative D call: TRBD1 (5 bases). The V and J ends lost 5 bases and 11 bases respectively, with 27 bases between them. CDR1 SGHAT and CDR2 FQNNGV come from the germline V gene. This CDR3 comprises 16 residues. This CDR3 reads CASSPSGALRGWEYTF. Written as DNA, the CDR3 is TGTGCCAGCAGCCCTTCAGGCGCGTTGAGGGGATGGGAGTACACCTTC.

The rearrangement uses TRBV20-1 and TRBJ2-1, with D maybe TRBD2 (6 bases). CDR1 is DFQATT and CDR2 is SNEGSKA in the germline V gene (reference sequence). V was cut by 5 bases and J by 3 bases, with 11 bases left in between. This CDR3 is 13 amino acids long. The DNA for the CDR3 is TGCAGTGCTTGCGGGAATGACTACAATGAGCAGTTCTTC. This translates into CSACGNDYNEQFF.

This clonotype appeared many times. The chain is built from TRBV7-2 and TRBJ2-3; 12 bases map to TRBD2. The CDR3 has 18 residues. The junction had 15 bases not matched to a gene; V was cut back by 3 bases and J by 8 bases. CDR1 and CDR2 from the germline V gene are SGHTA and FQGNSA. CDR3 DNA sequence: TGTGCCAGCAGCTTGCGGTCAGGGGCTAGCGGGAGGGCACCTACGCAGTATTTT. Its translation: CASSLRSGASGRAPTQYF.